Shown below are 5 T cell receptor beta chains from a single sample sequenced in a study of blood T cell repertoires in COVID-19. TCRdb keeps only in-frame clones here, not all; method: immunoSEQ multiplex PCR. The repertoire includes about 180,000 clones, approximately 85% of them detected once, and approximately 11% sits in the top ten. Sequences were obtained from peripheral blood. Receptors originate from a human donor with active or convalescent COVID-19. The donor label of this sample is uncertain.

DNA for the CDR3: TGTGCCAGCAGCCCGGGACTAGCGGGGGGCCCCGTGAATGAGCAGTTCTTC. Amino acid sequence: CASSPGLAGGPVNEQFF. This sequence joins TRBV7-9 and TRBJ2-1, with 15 bases aligning to TRBD2. The CDR3 sequence is 17 residues long. Germline V lookup: CDR1 SEHNR, CDR2 FQNEAQ (reference sequence). V lost 5 bases, J lost 7 bases, and 9 bases stayed unmatched. Together with reference TRBV7-9 and TRBJ2-1, the CDR3 gives the full variable domain: DTGVSQNPRHKITKRGQNVTFRCDPISEHNRLYWYRQTLGQGPEFLTYFQNEAQLEKSRLLSDRFSAERPKGSFSTLEIQRTEQGDSAMYLCASSPGLAGGPVNEQFFGPGTRLTVL.

The chain combines TRBV30 with TRBJ1-3; possible D gene TRBD1, 6 bases. There are 15 residues in the CDR3. V was shortened by 6 bases and J by 0 bases, with 15 bases between the two germline ends. Germline CDR1 reads GTSNPN; CDR2 reads SVGIG (reference sequence). The CDR3 region is CACPRAGDSGNTIYF. The CDR3 DNA is TGTGCCTGCCCCCGGGCAGGGGACTCTGGAAACACCATATATTTT.

This chain uses TRBV2 with TRBJ2-1; 7 nucleotides line up with TRBD2. Germline V gene sequence: CDR1 SNHLY, CDR2 FYNNEI. V lost 7 bases to trimming and J lost 6 bases; unmatched junction nucleotides: 12. The CDR3 has 15 residues. The CDR3 coding sequence is TGTGCCAGCACGGAGGTTCGACTAGCTCTCAATGAGCAGTTCTTC. Its protein is CASTEVRLALNEQFF.

The rearrangement links TRBV2 to TRBJ2-7; D perhaps matches TRBD2 (5 bases). CDR1 SNHLY and CDR2 FYNNEI come from the germline V gene. Trimming took off 10 bases at V and 0 bases at J, with 16 bases between the two ends. This CDR3 is 14 amino acids long. CDR3: CAIGVAGTSYEQYF. The CDR3 DNA reads as TGTGCCATCGGGGTGGCGGGCACCTCCTACGAGCAGTACTTC.

The rearrangement joins TRBV29-1 to TRBJ2-4; 11 nucleotides line up with TRBD2. CDR3 length equals 17 residues. The germline CDR1 and CDR2 sequences are SQVTM and ANQGSEA. The junction had 10 bases not matched to a gene; V was cut back by 0 bases and J by 6 bases. CDR3 sequence: CSVEDRRVLAGGNIQYF. In nucleotides, the CDR3 is TGCAGCGTTGAAGATCGCAGGGTGCTAGCGGGAGGAAACATTCAGTACTTC.